The 6 T cell receptor beta chains listed next were all sequenced from one sample in a study of cytomegalovirus exposure and HLA in healthy donors. Primers included in the PCR were 60 Vbeta and 13 Jbeta primers. Sequencing used immunoSEQ multiplex PCR; TCRdb keeps in-frame clones, though not all of them. The sample lists around 120,000 clones, around three quarters seen once, with 5.2% in the top ten. The source material was PBMCs. Every receptor here comes from a female donor in good health and CMV-seropositive.

Only one count was recorded for this clone. This chain uses TRBV9 with TRBJ2-2; 7 positions agree with TRBD1. CDR1 and CDR2 from the germline V gene are SGDLS and YYNGEE. The CDR3 length is 16 residues. Trimming cost V 3 bases and J 1 base; bases outside gene matches: 6. CDR3 amino acids: CASSARQGWNTGELFF. CDR3 in DNA: TGTGCCAGCAGCGCCAGACAGGGCTGGAACACCGGGGAGCTGTTTTTT.

The rearrangement joins TRBV5-6 to TRBJ1-5, with 8 bases matching TRBD1. The CDR3 spans 15 residues. The trim removed 4 bases at V and 3 bases at J, leaving 6 bases unmatched. Germline loops: CDR1 SGHDT, CDR2 YYEEEE. The CDR3 region has the DNA TGTGCCAGCAGCACCGGGGACAGGAACAATCAGCCCCAGCATTTT. Protein: CASSTGDRNNQPQHF.

This clone was picked up a small number of times. The V call is TRBV25-1, the J call TRBJ1-5; TRBD1 matches 9 bases. This CDR3 is built from 13 residues. With V trimmed by 6 bases and J by 7 bases, 4 bases remained unmatched. Germline CDR1 reads MGHDK; CDR2 reads SYGVNS. The CDR3 reads CASRGTGKQPQHF. The CDR3 nucleotides read TGTGCCAGCAGGGGGACAGGGAAGCAGCCCCAGCATTTT.

The chain has TRBV2 and TRBJ2-7; 7 positions agree with TRBD2. Germline assignment: CDR1 SNHLY and CDR2 FYNNEI. The CDR3 has 15 residues. Trimming at V came to 6 bases and at J to 0 bases, leaving 8 bases not matched to a gene. CDR3 nucleotides: TGTGCCAGCAGCTCGGAGCGGGGAGGCTCCTACGAGCAGTACTTC. Translated, it gives CASSSERGGSYEQYF.

The V call is TRBV27, the J call TRBJ2-7; tentative D call: TRBD2 (7 bases). The V gene's germline CDR1 is MNHEY and CDR2 SMNVEV (reference sequence). The CDR3 extends over 15 amino acids. The V and J ends lost 4 bases and 0 bases respectively, with 13 bases between them. CDR3 bases: TGTGCCAGCAGTTCGCTGGGGGGGGCCTCCTACGAGCAGTACTTC. Residues: CASSSLGGASYEQYF.

This clone was counted only a few times. This rearrangement joins TRBV7-6 to TRBJ2-7, with TRBD2 matching over 10 bases. V gave up 2 bases and J gave up 5 bases; unmatched junction bases: 3. CDR1 and CDR2 (germline): SGHVS, FNYEAQ. This CDR3 has 14 amino acids. CDR3 loop: CASSLRLAGDEQYF. CDR3 in DNA: TGTGCCAGCAGCTTACGGCTAGCGGGAGACGAGCAGTACTTC.